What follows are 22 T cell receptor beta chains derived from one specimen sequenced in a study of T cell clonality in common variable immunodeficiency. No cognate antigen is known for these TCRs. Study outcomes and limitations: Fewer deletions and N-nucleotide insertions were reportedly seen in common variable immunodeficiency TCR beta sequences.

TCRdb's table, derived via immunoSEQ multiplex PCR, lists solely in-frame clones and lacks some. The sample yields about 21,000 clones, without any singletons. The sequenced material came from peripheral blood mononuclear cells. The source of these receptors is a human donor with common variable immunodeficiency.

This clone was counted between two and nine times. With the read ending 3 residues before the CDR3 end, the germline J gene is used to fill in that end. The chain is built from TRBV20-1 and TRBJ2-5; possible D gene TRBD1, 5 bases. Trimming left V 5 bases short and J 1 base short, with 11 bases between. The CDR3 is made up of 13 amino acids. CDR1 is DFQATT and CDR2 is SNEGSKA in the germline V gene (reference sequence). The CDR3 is CSAGRRGQETQYF. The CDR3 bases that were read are TGCAGTGCTGGTCGTAGGGGCCAAGAGACC.

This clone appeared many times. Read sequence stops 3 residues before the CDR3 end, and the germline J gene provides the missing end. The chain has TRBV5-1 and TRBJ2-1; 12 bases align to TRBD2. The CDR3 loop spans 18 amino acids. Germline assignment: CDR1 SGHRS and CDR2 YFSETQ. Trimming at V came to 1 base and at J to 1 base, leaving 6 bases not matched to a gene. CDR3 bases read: TGCGCCAGCAGCTTGTCTAGCGGGGGGGCCGGGTCCTACAATGAG. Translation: CASSLSSGGAGSYNE. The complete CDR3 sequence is CASSLSSGGAGSYNEQFF. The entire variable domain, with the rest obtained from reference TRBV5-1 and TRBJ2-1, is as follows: KAGVTQTPRYLIKTRGQQVTLSCSPISGHRSVSWYQQTPGQGLQFLFEYFSETQRNKGNFPGRFSGRQFSNSRSEMNVSTLELGDSALYLCASSLSSGGAGSYNEQFFGPGTRLTVL.

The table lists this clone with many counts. CDR3 residues: CAIPSEGSSYNEQFF. The sequenced CDR3 bases are TGTGCCATCCCCAGTGAGGGCAGCTCCTACAATGAG. This chain uses TRBV19 with TRBJ2-1, with D perhaps matching TRBD2 (5 bases). The CDR3 goes on 3 residues after the read ends, and that part is filled in from the germline J gene. The CDR3 is made up of 15 amino acids. Germline CDR1 is LNHDA and CDR2 is SQIVND (reference sequence). V shed 10 bases and J shed 0 bases, with 16 bases lying between them.

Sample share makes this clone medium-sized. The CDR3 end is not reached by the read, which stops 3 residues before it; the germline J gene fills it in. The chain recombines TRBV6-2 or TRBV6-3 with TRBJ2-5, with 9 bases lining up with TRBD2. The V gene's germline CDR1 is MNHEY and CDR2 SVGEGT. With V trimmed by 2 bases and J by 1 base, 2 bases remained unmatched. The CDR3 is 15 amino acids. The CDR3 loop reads CASSYQTSGQETQYF. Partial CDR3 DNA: TGTGCCAGCAGTTACCAGACTAGCGGCCAAGAGACC.

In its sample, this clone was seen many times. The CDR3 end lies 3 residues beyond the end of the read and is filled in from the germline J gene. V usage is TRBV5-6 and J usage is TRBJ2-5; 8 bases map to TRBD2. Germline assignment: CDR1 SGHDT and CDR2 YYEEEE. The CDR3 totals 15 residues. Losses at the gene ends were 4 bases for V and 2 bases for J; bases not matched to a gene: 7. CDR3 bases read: TGTGCCAGCAGCCGGGGCGGGGGGCCGCAAGAGACC. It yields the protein CASSRGGGPQET. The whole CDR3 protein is CASSRGGGPQETQYF. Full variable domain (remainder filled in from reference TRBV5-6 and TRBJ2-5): DAGVTQSPTHLIKTRGQQVTLRCSPKSGHDTVSWYQQALGQGPQFIFQYYEEEERQRGNFPDRFSGHQFPNYSSELNVNALLLGDSALYLCASSRGGGPQETQYFGPGTRLLVL.

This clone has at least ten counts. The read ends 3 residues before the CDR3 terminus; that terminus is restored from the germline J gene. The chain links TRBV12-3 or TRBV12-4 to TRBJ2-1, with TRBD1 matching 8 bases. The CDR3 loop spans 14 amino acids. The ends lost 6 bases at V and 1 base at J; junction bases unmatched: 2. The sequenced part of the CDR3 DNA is TGTGCCAGCAGCCGGGACAGGTCCTACAATGAG. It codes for CASSRDRSYNE. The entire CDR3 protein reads CASSRDRSYNEQFF.

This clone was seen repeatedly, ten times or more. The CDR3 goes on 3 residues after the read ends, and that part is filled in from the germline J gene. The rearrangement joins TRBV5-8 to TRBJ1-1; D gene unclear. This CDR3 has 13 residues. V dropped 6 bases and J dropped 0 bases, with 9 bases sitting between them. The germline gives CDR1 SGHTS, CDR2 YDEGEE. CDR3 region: CASNPGLNTEAFF. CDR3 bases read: TGTGCCAGCAATCCGGGGTTGAACACTGAA.

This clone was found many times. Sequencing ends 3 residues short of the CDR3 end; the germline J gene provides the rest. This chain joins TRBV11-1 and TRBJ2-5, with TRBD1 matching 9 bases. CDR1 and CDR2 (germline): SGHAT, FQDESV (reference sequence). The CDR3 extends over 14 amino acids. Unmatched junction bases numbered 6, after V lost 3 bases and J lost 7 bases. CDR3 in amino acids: CASSFRTGDGTQYF. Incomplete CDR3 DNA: TGTGCCAGCAGCTTTCGGACAGGGGATGGGACC. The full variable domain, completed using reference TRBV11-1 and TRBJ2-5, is EAEVAQSPRYKITEKSQAVAFWCDPISGHATLYWYRQILGQGPELLVQFQDESVVDDSQLPKDRFSAERLKGVDSTLKIQPAELGDSAMYLCASSFRTGDGTQYFGPGTRLLVL.

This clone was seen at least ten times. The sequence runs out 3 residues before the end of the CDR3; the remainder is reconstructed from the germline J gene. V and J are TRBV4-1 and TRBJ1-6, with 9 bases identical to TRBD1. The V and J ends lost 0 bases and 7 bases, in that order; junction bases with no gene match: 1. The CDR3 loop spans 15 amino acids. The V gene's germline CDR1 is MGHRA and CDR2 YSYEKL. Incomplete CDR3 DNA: TGCGCCAGCAGCCAAGAGGACAGGGGAAATTCACCC. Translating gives CASSQEDRGNSP. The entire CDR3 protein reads CASSQEDRGNSPLHF.

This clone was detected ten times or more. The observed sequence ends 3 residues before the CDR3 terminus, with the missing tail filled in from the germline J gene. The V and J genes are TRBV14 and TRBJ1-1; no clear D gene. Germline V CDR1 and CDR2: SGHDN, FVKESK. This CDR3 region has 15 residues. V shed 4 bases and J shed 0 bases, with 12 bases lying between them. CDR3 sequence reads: CASSPMNNMNTEAFF. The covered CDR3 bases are TGTGCCAGCAGCCCCATGAACAACATGAACACTGAA.

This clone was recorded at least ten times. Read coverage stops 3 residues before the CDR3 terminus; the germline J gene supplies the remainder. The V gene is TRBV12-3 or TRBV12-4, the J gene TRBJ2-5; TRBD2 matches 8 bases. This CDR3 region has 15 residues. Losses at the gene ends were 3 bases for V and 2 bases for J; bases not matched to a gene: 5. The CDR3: CASSFNPGGQETQYF. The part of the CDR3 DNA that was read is TGTGCCAGCAGTTTCAACCCGGGGGGGCAAGAGACC.

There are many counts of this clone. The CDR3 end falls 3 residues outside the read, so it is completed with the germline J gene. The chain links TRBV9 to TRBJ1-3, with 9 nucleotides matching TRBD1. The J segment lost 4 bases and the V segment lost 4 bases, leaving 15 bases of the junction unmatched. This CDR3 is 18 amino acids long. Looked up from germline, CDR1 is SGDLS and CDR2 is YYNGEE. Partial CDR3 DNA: TGTGCCAGCAGCATGGACAGGGGTAAAGATTCGTACGGAAACACC. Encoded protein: CASSMDRGKDSYGNT. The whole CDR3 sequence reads CASSMDRGKDSYGNTIYF.

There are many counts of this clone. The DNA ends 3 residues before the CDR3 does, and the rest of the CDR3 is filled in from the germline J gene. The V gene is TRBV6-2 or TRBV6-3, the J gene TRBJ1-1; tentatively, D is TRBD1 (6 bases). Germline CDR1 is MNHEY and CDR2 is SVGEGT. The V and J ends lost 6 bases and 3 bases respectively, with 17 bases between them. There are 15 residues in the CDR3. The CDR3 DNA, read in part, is TGTGCCAGCAGAGGGGGGGGACGGCCCGACACTGAA. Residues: CASRGGGRPDTE. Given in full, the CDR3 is CASRGGGRPDTEAFF.

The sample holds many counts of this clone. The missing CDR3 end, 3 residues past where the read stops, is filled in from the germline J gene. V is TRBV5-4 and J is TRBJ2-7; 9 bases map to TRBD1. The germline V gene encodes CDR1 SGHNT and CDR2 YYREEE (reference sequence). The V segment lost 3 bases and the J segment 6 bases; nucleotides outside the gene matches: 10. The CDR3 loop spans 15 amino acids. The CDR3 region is CASSSAGDRVGEQYF. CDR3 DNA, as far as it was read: TGTGCCAGCAGCTCTGCGGGGGACAGGGTGGGCGAG.

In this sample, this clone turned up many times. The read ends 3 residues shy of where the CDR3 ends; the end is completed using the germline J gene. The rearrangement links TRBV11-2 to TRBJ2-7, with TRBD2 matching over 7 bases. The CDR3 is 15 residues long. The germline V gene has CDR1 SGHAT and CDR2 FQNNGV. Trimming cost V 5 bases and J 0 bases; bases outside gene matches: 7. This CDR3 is CASSTSGTNSYEQYF. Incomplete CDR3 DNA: TGTGCCAGCAGCACGTCCGGGACTAACTCCTACGAG.

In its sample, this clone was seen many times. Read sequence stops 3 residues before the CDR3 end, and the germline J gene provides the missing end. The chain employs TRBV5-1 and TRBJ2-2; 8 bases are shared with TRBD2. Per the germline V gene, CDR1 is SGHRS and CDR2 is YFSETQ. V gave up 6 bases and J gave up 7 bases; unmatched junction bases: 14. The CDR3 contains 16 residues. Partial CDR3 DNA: TGCGCCAGCAACCGACTTGGCGGGGGGTCCCACGGGGAG. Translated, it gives CASNRLGGGSHGE. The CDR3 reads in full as CASNRLGGGSHGELFF.

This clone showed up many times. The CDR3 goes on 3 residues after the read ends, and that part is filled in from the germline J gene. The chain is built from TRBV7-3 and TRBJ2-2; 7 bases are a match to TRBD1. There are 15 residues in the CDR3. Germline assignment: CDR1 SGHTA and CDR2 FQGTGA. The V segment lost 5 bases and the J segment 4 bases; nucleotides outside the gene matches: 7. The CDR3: CASSPRQGSTGELFF. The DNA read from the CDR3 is TGTGCCAGCAGCCCCCGACAGGGTAGCACCGGGGAG. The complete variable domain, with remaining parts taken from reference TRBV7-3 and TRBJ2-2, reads GAGVSQTPSNKVTEKGKYVELRCDPISGHTALYWYRQSLGQGPEFLIYFQGTGAADDSGLPNDRFFAVRPEGSVSTLKIQRTERGDSAVYLCASSPRQGSTGELFFGEGSRLTVL.

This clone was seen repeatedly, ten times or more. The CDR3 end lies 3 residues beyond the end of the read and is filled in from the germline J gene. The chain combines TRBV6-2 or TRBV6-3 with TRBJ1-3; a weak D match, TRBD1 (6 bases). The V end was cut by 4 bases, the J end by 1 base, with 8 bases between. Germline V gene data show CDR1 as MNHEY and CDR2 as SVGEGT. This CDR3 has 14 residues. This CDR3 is CASSWTASGNTIYF. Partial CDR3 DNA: TGTGCCAGCAGTTGGACAGCGTCTGGAAACACC.

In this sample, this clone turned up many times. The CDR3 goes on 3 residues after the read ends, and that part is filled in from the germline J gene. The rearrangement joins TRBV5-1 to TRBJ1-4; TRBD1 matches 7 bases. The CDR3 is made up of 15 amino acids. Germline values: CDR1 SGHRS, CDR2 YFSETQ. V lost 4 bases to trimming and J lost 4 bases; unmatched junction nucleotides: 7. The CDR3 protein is CASSPGQAVNEKLFF. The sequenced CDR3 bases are TGCGCCAGCAGCCCCGGACAGGCGGTTAATGAAAAA.

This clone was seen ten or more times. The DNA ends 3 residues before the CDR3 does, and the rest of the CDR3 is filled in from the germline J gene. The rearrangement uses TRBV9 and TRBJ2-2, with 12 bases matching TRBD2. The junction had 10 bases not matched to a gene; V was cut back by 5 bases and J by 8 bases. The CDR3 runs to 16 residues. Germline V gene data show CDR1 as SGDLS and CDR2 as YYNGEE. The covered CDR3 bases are TGTGCCAGCAGAGGGGCGACTAGCGGGGGAATTGGGGAG. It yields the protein CASRGATSGGIGE. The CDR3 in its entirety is CASRGATSGGIGELFF.

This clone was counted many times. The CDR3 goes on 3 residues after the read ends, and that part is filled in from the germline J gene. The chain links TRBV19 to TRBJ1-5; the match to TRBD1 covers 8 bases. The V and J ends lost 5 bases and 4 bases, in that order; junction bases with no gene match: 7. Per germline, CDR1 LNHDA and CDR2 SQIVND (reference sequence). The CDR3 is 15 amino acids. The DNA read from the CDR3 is TGTGCCAGTAGTTCAGGACAGGGCGGTAATCAGCCC. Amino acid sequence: CASSSGQGGNQP. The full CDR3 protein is CASSSGQGGNQPQHF.

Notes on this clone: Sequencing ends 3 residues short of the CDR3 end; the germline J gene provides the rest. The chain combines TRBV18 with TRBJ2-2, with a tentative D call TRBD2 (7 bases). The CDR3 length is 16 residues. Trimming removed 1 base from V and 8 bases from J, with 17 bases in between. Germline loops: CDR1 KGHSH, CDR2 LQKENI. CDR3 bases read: TGTGCCAGCTCACCACTGATCTCGGGGGGCACTGGGGAG. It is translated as CASSPLISGGTGE. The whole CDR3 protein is CASSPLISGGTGELFF.